Each of the 3 T cell receptor beta chains below was sequenced from the same sample in a study of T cell clonotyping in hematopoietic cell transplantation. Sample time point: recipient sample about 28 days before transplant, after cytoreduction. Only in-frame clones appear in the TCRdb table, and some are missing; sequencing was by immunoSEQ multiplex PCR. The data contain around 21,000 clones, 60% to 80% of them singletons. Specimen: peripheral blood mononuclear cells, collected before stem cell transplant. These receptors all stem from a man aged 60-69 years with acute myeloid leukemia. Some clones in this sample may be carry-over from other donors' samples.

The chain uses TRBV5-1 and TRBJ2-2, with D possibly being TRBD1 (6 bases). With 2 bases removed from V and 3 bases from J, the gap between germline ends came to 11 bases. Germline CDR1 is SGHRS and CDR2 is YFSETQ. This CDR3 is built from 15 residues. The CDR3 DNA reads as TGCGCCAGCAGCTTTAAGACAGGACACACCGGGGAGCTGTTTTTT. It codes for CASSFKTGHTGELFF.

This chain links TRBV5-1 with TRBJ2-1; D unclear. The CDR3 length is 13 residues. Trimming removed 0 bases at V and 4 bases at J, with 5 bases between. Germline-derived CDR1 and CDR2 are SGHRS and YFSETQ. As DNA, the CDR3 is TGCGCCAGCAGCTTGGCGGTATACAATGAGCAGTTCTTC. It encodes CASSLAVYNEQFF.

V is TRBV4-3 and J is TRBJ1-1; D gene uncertain. CDR3 length: 14 residues. Trimming removed 0 bases at V and 1 base at J, with 6 bases between. Germline CDR1 is LGHNA and CDR2 is YSLEER. In DNA form, the CDR3 reads TGCGCCAGCAGCCAAGATTTAGGGAACACTGAAGCTTTCTTT. Amino acid sequence: CASSQDLGNTEAFF.